These 19 T cell receptor beta chains share one sample of origin, sequenced in a study of cytomegalovirus exposure and HLA in healthy donors. Here immunoSEQ multiplex PCR was the method, and the copy in TCRdb shows in-frame clones only, minus some. Altogether 150,000 to 200,000 clones are present, roughly 83% being singletons, with the ten largest covering 10%. The sequencing input was PBMCs. Receptors originate from a young man in good health and CMV-seropositive.

V gene TRBV11-2 combines with J gene TRBJ2-2, with D perhaps matching TRBD1 (6 bases). CDR3 length: 15 residues. Trimming left V 2 bases short and J 0 bases short, with 7 bases between. Germline V CDR1 and CDR2: SGHAT, FQNNGV. The CDR3 protein is CASSLTGTNTGELFF. CDR3 DNA sequence: TGTGCCAGCAGCTTAACAGGGACGAACACCGGGGAGCTGTTTTTT. The variable domain in full, completed from reference TRBV11-2 and TRBJ2-2, reads EAGVAQSPRYKIIEKRQSVAFWCNPISGHATLYWYQQILGQGPKLLIQFQNNGVVDDSQLPKDRFSAERLKGVDSTLKIQPAKLEDSAVYLCASSLTGTNTGELFFGEGSRLTVL.

The chain employs TRBV29-1 and TRBJ2-7; 12 bases match TRBD1. This CDR3 contains 15 residues. Unmatched junction bases numbered 16, after V lost 7 bases and J lost 9 bases. Germline V gives CDR1 SQVTM, CDR2 ANQGSEA. CDR3 bases: TGCAGCGGGTACTCCGGGACAGGGGGCAATATTGTGCAGTACTTC. It is translated as CSGYSGTGGNIVQYF.

The chain has TRBV5-6 and TRBJ2-1; TRBD2 matches at 7 bases. Germline CDR1 reads SGHDT; CDR2 reads YYEEEE. This CDR3 is 17 amino acids long. J gave up 4 bases and V 0 bases, and 10 bases lay outside the gene matches. The DNA for the CDR3 is TGTGCCAGCAGCTTGGTTCTGGGGGGGTCCAAGTACAATGAGCAGTTCTTC. It encodes CASSLVLGGSKYNEQFF.

The chain combines TRBV19 with TRBJ1-5; no definite D call. V lost 0 bases to trimming and J lost 7 bases, with 7 bases between them. This CDR3 contains 13 residues. Germline CDR1 and CDR2: LNHDA and SQIVND (reference sequence). CDR3 DNA sequence: TGTGCCAGTAGTATAGATTGGGAGCAGCCCCAGCATTTT. Translating it yields CASSIDWEQPQHF.

The chain couples TRBV19 to TRBJ1-3; 10 bases are shared with TRBD1. The J segment lost 4 bases and the V segment lost 6 bases, leaving 9 bases of the junction unmatched. Germline CDR1 and CDR2: LNHDA and SQIVND (reference sequence). The CDR3 is made up of 16 amino acids. CDR3 nucleotides: TGTGCCAGTAGACAACCGGGACAGGGGACGGGAAACACCATATATTTT. This codes for CASRQPGQGTGNTIYF.

This rearrangement joins TRBV7-8 to TRBJ1-1; 7 nucleotides line up with TRBD1. Looked up from germline, CDR1 is SGHVS and CDR2 is FQNEAQ. The CDR3 extends over 15 amino acids. J lost 3 bases, V lost 4 bases, and 8 bases had no gene match. This chain's CDR3 is CASSWMTGRDTEAFF. DNA for the CDR3: TGTGCCAGCAGCTGGATGACAGGGCGGGACACTGAAGCTTTCTTT.

The V call is TRBV5-1, the J call TRBJ2-7; D is possibly TRBD1 (6 bases). V was shortened by 1 base and J by 2 bases, with 13 bases between the two germline ends. Germline V gives CDR1 SGHRS, CDR2 YFSETQ. This CDR3 contains 15 residues. CDR3 nucleotides: TGCGCCAGCAGCTTGTCGGCAGGGGAACCCTACGAGCAGTACTTC. Its protein product is CASSLSAGEPYEQYF.

This chain uses TRBV7-3 with TRBJ1-1, with D possibly TRBD1 on 6 matching bases. The CDR3 extends over 12 amino acids. Trimming shortened V by 3 bases and J by 9 bases, and 11 bases separated the two germline ends. The germline V gene has CDR1 SGHTA and CDR2 FQGTGA. The CDR3 DNA reads as TGTGCCAGCAGCTTTCCTGGACAGCAAGCTTTCTTT. Translating it yields CASSFPGQQAFF.

V usage is TRBV7-6 and J usage is TRBJ1-4; 7 bases fit TRBD1. The CDR3 contains 14 residues. With V trimmed by 4 bases and J by 8 bases, 7 bases remained unmatched. The germline V gene encodes CDR1 SGHVS and CDR2 FNYEAQ. The CDR3 region is CASSYLTGYEKLFF. The CDR3 nucleotides are TGTGCCAGCAGCTACCTGACAGGGTACGAAAAACTGTTTTTT.

This chain joins TRBV13 and TRBJ1-3, with TRBD1 as a possible D gene (6 bases). The CDR3 consists of 17 residues. Trimming took off 5 bases at V and 0 bases at J, with 17 bases between the two ends. Germline loops: CDR1 PRHDT, CDR2 FYEKMQ (reference sequence). As DNA, the CDR3 is TGTGCCAGCAGCCCCCGAGGGACAAAGAGCTCTGGAAACACCATATATTTT. Translating it yields CASSPRGTKSSGNTIYF.

The rearrangement joins TRBV5-8 to TRBJ1-5; TRBD1 is a possible D gene (6 bases). The CDR3 has 14 amino acids. V lost 2 bases, J lost 11 bases, and 17 bases lay in between. Germline V gene data show CDR1 as SGHTS and CDR2 as YDEGEE. CDR3 protein: CASSFRSGRGAQHF. The CDR3, as DNA: TGTGCCAGCAGCTTTCGGTCAGGGAGGGGGGCCCAGCATTTT.

CDR3 coding DNA: TGTGCCAGCAGTCCATCACAGGGGACCACCTACGAGCAGTACTTC. Translation: CASSPSQGTTYEQYF. The V and J genes are TRBV7-8 and TRBJ2-7; 7 bases are a match to TRBD1. The junction had 10 bases not matched to a gene; V was cut back by 6 bases and J by 2 bases. Germline CDR1 is SGHVS and CDR2 is FQNEAQ. The CDR3 consists of 15 residues.

V and J are TRBV27 and TRBJ2-3, with no clear D. The CDR3 consists of 13 residues. With 5 bases removed from V and 3 bases from J, the gap between germline ends came to 9 bases. CDR1 and CDR2 (germline): MNHEY, SMNVEV (reference sequence). CDR3 amino acids: CASSHLRTDTQYF. The CDR3 DNA is TGTGCCAGCAGTCACCTACGAACAGATACGCAGTATTTT.

The chain recombines TRBV19 with TRBJ1-5; D is unclear. The germline CDR1 and CDR2 sequences are LNHDA and SQIVND (reference sequence). The CDR3 sequence is 14 residues long. Trimming removed 3 bases at V and 3 bases at J, with 9 bases between. The CDR3 DNA is TGTGCCAGTAGTATCTTGGCGGACAATCAGCCCCAGCATTTT. This codes for CASSILADNQPQHF.

DNA of the CDR3: TGTGCCAGCAGGGGGACAGGGGGTAGGTACGAGCAGTACTTC. Amino acids: CASRGTGGRYEQYF. J is TRBJ2-7 and V is TRBV5-6; 11 bases match TRBD1. Germline CDR1 reads SGHDT; CDR2 reads YYEEEE. The J segment lost 4 bases and the V segment lost 5 bases, leaving 5 bases of the junction unmatched. The CDR3 sequence is 14 residues long.

There are many counts of this clone. J is TRBJ1-3 and V is TRBV7-9; a weak D match, TRBD1 (6 bases). Germline V gene sequence: CDR1 SEHNR, CDR2 FQNEAQ (reference sequence). Trimming stripped 5 bases from V and 3 bases from J, with 11 bases between. The CDR3 consists of 14 residues. CDR3 nucleotide sequence: TGTGCCAGCAGCAAACTGACAGGTGGAAACACCATATATTTT. Residues: CASSKLTGGNTIYF.

This clone was recorded only once. The genes are TRBV5-1 and TRBJ2-7, with TRBD1 matching over 8 bases. V shed 0 bases, J shed 5 bases, and the junction held 7 bases outside the gene matches. Germline V gene data show CDR1 as SGHRS and CDR2 as YFSETQ. This CDR3 is built from 15 residues. The CDR3 is CASSLAAQTGDEQYF. DNA for the CDR3: TGCGCCAGCAGCTTGGCCGCACAGACAGGGGACGAGCAGTACTTC.

This chain joins TRBV7-9 and TRBJ2-7; D gene ambiguous. Trimming took 1 base from V and 5 from J, leaving 9 bases between them. Germline CDR1 and CDR2: SEHNR and FQNEAQ (reference sequence). The CDR3 extends over 13 amino acids. The chain's CDR3 is CASSLVDRDEQYF. The CDR3 DNA sequence: TGTGCCAGCAGCTTAGTAGATCGTGACGAGCAGTACTTC.

The rearrangement links TRBV19 to TRBJ1-4; 8 bases align to TRBD1. The V and J ends lost 5 bases and 4 bases, in that order; junction bases with no gene match: 6. Germline V gene data show CDR1 as LNHDA and CDR2 as SQIVND (reference sequence). The CDR3 is 15 amino acids. Here the CDR3 DNA reads TGTGCCAGTAGTCCTCGGACAGGGAGTAATGAAAAACTGTTTTTT. Amino acid sequence: CASSPRTGSNEKLFF. Based on the CDR3 plus reference TRBV19 and TRBJ1-4, the full variable domain is DGGITQSPKYLFRKEGQNVTLSCEQNLNHDAMYWYRQDPGQGLRLIYYSQIVNDFQKGDIAEGYSVSREKKESFPLTVTSAQKNPTAFYLCASSPRTGSNEKLFFGSGTQLSVL.